The rows below give T cell receptor beta chains drawn from one sample of a study of identical twins. MiXCR, applied by TCRdb to the 5' RACE reads, yields one record per CDR3 protein. Among around 370,000 distinct CDR3 sequences listed, 7% to 9.5% were seen once. Specimen: naive T cells sorted from blood. The receptors come from a woman in her forties or fifties in good health. Both conserved end residues are part of each CDR3.

v_call | cdr3_aa
TRBV24-1 | CATSSGGNYGYTF
TRBV27 | CASRGSGNYEQYF
TRBV16 | CASSQLDFPATNEKLFF
TRBV20-1 | CSAEPVSSYNEQFF
TRBV20-1 | CSAPRGVTDTQYF
TRBV20-1 | CSARDLLAEYYNEQFF
TRBV19 | CASSIDLVQPQHF
TRBV3-1 | CASSQESPVAGLGGYTF
TRBV5-1 | CASQAGQGNTEAFF
TRBV5-1 | CASSLGLTGELFF
TRBV12-3/TRBV12-4 | CASRRLAGVVDTQYF
TRBV12-3/TRBV12-4 | CASRSQLAGTSFAGELFF
TRBV19 | CASSLRESGADTQYF
TRBV19 | CASRLGRVAGELFF
TRBV3-1 | CASSFDTRRVSGGSEQFF
TRBV24-1 | CATRGGRYNEQFF
TRBV12-3/TRBV12-4 | CASSLYGAGELFF
TRBV3-1 | CASSSRPGLNTEAFF
TRBV5-1 | CASSELQGSRREQYF
TRBV5-8 | CASSFQGPRENTEAFF
TRBV29-1 | CGVVVNNPYEQYF
TRBV3-1 | CASSHPIGLAGAGELFF
TRBV27 | CASSPGTSDSYNEQFF
TRBV9 | CASSKGLASSTDTQYF
TRBV27 | CASKNGVAGLYEQYF
TRBV12-3/TRBV12-4 | CASSPSLSSRYTF
TRBV9 | CASSVAGGPYEQFF
TRBV29-1 | CSKRDNTGELFF
TRBV6-5 | CASSQKTEAFF
TRBV3-1 | CASSQRQVGSQETQYF
TRBV7-2 | CASSSLTGTEAFF
TRBV20-1 | CSARVQGLNEQFF
TRBV4-1 | CASSPIERTDTQYF
TRBV4-1 | CASSQVLGSTDTQYF
TRBV12-3/TRBV12-4 | CASSFFGRAPNEQFF
TRBV12-3/TRBV12-4 | CASTLRPKLSGTAGNTIYF
TRBV5-1 | CASSRSSGRGEETQYF
TRBV7-9 | CASSSRDRPSYEQYF
TRBV12-3/TRBV12-4 | CASRPPLGLGSRNEQFF
TRBV20-1 | CSASPGLAGSRRPTDTQYF
TRBV30 | CAWSAGSHNEQFF